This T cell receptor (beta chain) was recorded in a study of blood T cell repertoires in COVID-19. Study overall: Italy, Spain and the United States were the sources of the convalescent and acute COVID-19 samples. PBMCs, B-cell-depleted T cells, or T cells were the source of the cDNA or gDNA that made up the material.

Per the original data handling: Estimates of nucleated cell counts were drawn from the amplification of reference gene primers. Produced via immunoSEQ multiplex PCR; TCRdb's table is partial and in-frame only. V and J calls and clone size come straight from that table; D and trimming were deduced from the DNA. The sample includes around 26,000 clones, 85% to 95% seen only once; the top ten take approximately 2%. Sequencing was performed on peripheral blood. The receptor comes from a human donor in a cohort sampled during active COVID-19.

Here the CDR3 DNA reads TGTGCCATCAGCGGGGACAAGTCAAACTCTGGAAACACCATATATTTT. This codes for CAISGDKSNSGNTIYF. The J gene is TRBJ1-3, the V gene TRBV10-3, with D possibly TRBD1 on 6 matching bases. CDR3 length: 16 amino acids. Deletions cut 6 bases from V and 0 bases from J, with 15 bases between. Germline V gene lookup returns CDR1 ENHRY and CDR2 SYGVKD.